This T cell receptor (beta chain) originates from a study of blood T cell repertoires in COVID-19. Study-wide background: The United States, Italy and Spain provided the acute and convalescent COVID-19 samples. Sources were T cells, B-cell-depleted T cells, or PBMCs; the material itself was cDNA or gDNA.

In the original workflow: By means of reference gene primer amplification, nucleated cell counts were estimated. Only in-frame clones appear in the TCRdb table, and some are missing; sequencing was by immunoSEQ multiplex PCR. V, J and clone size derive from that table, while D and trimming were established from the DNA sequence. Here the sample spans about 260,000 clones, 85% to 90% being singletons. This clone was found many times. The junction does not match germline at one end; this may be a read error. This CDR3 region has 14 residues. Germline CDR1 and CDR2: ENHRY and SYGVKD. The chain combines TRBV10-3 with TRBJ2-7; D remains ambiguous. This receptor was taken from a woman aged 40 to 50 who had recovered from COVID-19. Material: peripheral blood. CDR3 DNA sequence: TGTGCCATCAGTGAGGCCGATATCCCCACCACACCGAAATTC. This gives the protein CAISEADIPTTPKF.